These 6 T cell receptor beta chains were all obtained from the same sample, sequenced in a study of T cell repertoires in ileal Crohn's disease. The table came from immunoSEQ multiplex PCR; TCRdb's copy has only in-frame clones and leaves some out. The table includes some 17,000 clones, 88% detected once. The specimen sequenced was ileal tissue. These TCRs come from an adult with Crohn's disease.

This chain links TRBV6-5 with TRBJ1-2; perhaps TRBD1 as D (5 bases). From germline, CDR1 is MNHEY and CDR2 SVGAGI. CDR3 length: 12 residues. Trimming took 7 bases from V and 6 from J, leaving 12 bases between them. DNA for the CDR3: TGTGCCAGCAATGAAGGGGTTCATGGCTACACCTTC. Amino acids: CASNEGVHGYTF.

The V and J genes are TRBV5-1 and TRBJ2-5; 7 bases fit TRBD1. J lost 2 bases, V lost 0 bases, and 4 bases had no gene match. There are 15 residues in the CDR3. Looked up from germline, CDR1 is SGHRS and CDR2 is YFSETQ. This chain's CDR3 is CASSLGGRGQETQYF. DNA of the CDR3: TGCGCCAGCAGCTTGGGGGGCAGGGGGCAAGAGACCCAGTACTTC.

This chain joins TRBV18 and TRBJ2-6; no reliable D call. Deletions cut 1 base from V and 4 bases from J, with 8 bases between. From germline, CDR1 is KGHSH and CDR2 LQKENI. The CDR3 totals 15 residues. The CDR3 DNA is TGTGCCAGCTCACCACTTGAGACAGGGGCCAACGTCCTGACTTTC. Translation: CASSPLETGANVLTF.

The chain joins TRBV7-9 to TRBJ1-1, with D possibly matching TRBD1 (5 bases). Germline V lookup: CDR1 SEHNR, CDR2 FQNEAQ (reference sequence). The germline V and J ends were trimmed by 2 bases and 4 bases, with 11 bases remaining between them. The CDR3 is made up of 14 amino acids. CDR3: CASSLQGYGTEAFF. In DNA, the CDR3 is TGTGCCAGCAGCTTACAGGGCTATGGCACTGAAGCTTTCTTT.

V gene TRBV5-1 combines with J gene TRBJ2-3, with 10 bases identical to TRBD2. The V and J ends lost 3 bases and 2 bases, in that order; junction bases with no gene match: 6. CDR1 is SGHRS, CDR2 YFSETQ, per germline. The CDR3 covers 16 residues. The CDR3 is CASSSGTSAATDTQYF. In nucleotides, the CDR3 is TGCGCCAGCAGCTCCGGGACTAGCGCTGCCACAGATACGCAGTATTTT.

The V and J genes are TRBV28 and TRBJ2-7, with TRBD2 matching over 12 bases. V shed 5 bases and J 3 bases; nucleotides not matched to a gene: 8. Germline CDR1 reads MDHEN; CDR2 reads SYDVKM. This CDR3 spans 16 amino acids. CDR3 in amino acids: CASSPRTSGIVYEQYF. In DNA form, the CDR3 reads TGTGCCAGCAGTCCAAGGACTAGCGGGATAGTCTACGAGCAGTACTTC.